The 2 T cell receptor beta chains in this list originate from one sample, sequenced in a study of radiotherapy plus CTLA-4 blockade in lung cancer. Only in-frame clones appear in the TCRdb table, and some are missing; sequencing was by immunoSEQ multiplex PCR. The data hold 50,000 or so clones, with approximately 91% observed a single time. Specimen: peripheral blood, collected from a patient treated with radiotherapy plus ipilimumab. The receptors were gathered from a human donor with non-small cell lung cancer whose response to radiotherapy plus ipilimumab could not be evaluated.

The V gene is TRBV7-2, the J gene TRBJ2-3, with TRBD2 matching 14 bases. With V trimmed by 6 bases and J by 4 bases, 6 bases remained unmatched. CDR3 length: 16 amino acids. The germline gives CDR1 SGHTA, CDR2 FQGNSA. CDR3 DNA sequence: TGTGCCAGCAGAAGGGGACTAGCGGGAGTGGCAGATACGCAGTATTTT. Translation gives CASRRGLAGVADTQYF.

The chain links TRBV28 to TRBJ1-1, with D possibly TRBD1 on 6 matching bases. Germline V CDR1 and CDR2: MDHEN, SYDVKM. The CDR3 sequence is 13 residues long. V shed 8 bases and J shed 0 bases, with 10 bases lying between them. The CDR3 sequence is CASLTGLNTEAFF. The CDR3 DNA reads TGTGCCAGCCTCACAGGGCTGAACACTGAAGCTTTCTTT.